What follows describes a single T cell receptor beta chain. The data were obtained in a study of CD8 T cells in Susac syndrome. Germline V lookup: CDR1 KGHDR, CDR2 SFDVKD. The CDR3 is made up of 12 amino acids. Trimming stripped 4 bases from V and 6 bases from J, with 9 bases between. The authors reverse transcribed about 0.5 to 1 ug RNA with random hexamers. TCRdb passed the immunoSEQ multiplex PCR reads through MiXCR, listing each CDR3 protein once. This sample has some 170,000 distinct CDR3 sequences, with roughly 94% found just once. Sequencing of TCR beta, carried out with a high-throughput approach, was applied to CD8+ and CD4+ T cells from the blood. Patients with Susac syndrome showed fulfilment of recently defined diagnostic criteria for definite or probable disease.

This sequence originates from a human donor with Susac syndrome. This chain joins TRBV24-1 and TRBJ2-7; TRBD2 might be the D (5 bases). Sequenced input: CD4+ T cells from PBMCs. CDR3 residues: CATSESGGEQYF. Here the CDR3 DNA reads TGTGCCACCAGTGAGTCCGGAGGCGAGCAGTACTTC.